One sample yielded the 14 T cell receptor beta chains listed below, sequenced in a study of CD8+CD57+ T cells in acquired aplastic anemia (dated 2018 in TCRdb). Expansion of CD8+CD57+ cells had been shown by flow cytometry in the patients chosen for sequencing. The sequencing machine was an Illumina HiSeq 2000. Profiling of TCR beta VDJ combinations and CDR3 sequences used genomic DNA as the template. Through fastp at Q25 and MiXCR, TCRdb rebuilt clones from the public reads, retaining in-frame beta chains. Merged by CDR3 protein, the rows form single entries marked with the most common genes and DNA. A total of some 200,000 distinct CDR3 sequences appear in this sample, 40% to 50% of them only once. Clones ranked in the top ten supply about 9.5% of the sample. Material for sequencing was sorted CD4+, CD8+, or CD8+CD57+ T cells (not recorded which) from PBMCs. The source is a human donor with aplastic anemia.

Note on this clonotype: The junction does not match germline at one end; this may be a read error. The chain uses TRBV25-1 and TRBJ2-3; unclear D gene. The CDR3 has 13 residues. Germline V lookup: CDR1 MGHDK, CDR2 SYGVNS. The CDR3 DNA sequence: TGTGCCATCAGTGTCGGGCTCACAGATACGCGGTATTTT. It translates to CAISVGLTDTRYF.

In this sample, this clonotype turned up many times. The V and J genes are TRBV12-3 or TRBV12-4 and TRBJ2-3; D perhaps matches TRBD1 (6 bases). The CDR3 has 13 amino acids. V was pared by 3 bases and J by 3 bases, with 7 bases between. The CDR3 sequence is CASSLTGTDTQYF. The CDR3 nucleotides are TGTGCCAGCAGTTTGACAGGTACAGATACGCAGTATTTT.

This CDR3 reads CASSFTGTQFQETQYF. The CDR3 DNA is TGTGCCAGCAGCTTTACCGGGACCCAATTCCAAGAGACCCAGTACTTC. The chain carries TRBV7-2 and TRBJ2-5; D is possibly TRBD1 or TRBD2 (5 bases each). The germline V gene encodes CDR1 SGHTA and CDR2 FQGNSA. This CDR3 is built from 16 residues. V lost 3 bases and J lost 1, with 15 bases in between.

This clonotype showed up many times. The chain recombines TRBV19 with TRBJ2-3, with D possibly matching TRBD1 (7 bases). Germline CDR1 and CDR2: LNHDA and SQIVND (reference sequence). The CDR3 runs to 14 residues. The V end lost 8 bases, the J end lost 0 bases, and 12 bases lay between the germline ends. CDR3 nucleotides: TGTGCCAGTTCAGGGGGGCTTAGCACAGATACGCAGTATTTT. This sequence encodes CASSGGLSTDTQYF.

The J gene is TRBJ2-3, the V gene TRBV29-1; no definite D call. Germline lookup yields CDR1 SQVTM and CDR2 ANQGSEA. There are 14 residues in the CDR3. The ends were cut back, 6 bases at V and 0 bases at J, with 13 bases in the middle. The CDR3 DNA is TGCAGCGTCCCAGGCGACCGAAGCACAGATACGCAGTATTTT. This codes for CSVPGDRSTDTQYF.

This clonotype was counted only a few times. The chain joins TRBV25-1 to TRBJ1-3, with 8 bases fitting TRBD1. Germline V gene data show CDR1 as MGHDK and CDR2 as SYGVNS. The CDR3 totals 22 residues. V lost 2 bases and J lost 2; bases outside the gene matches: 23. The CDR3 DNA is TGTGCCAGCAGTGAACCTTGGACCGTCGGTGGGCAGGGGGCGTCCGCTGGAAACACCATATATTTT. This codes for CASSEPWTVGGQGASAGNTIYF.

The chain employs TRBV18 and TRBJ2-3; 12 positions match TRBD1. The CDR3 totals 15 residues. CDR1 and CDR2 from the germline V gene are KGHSH and LQKENI. V was clipped by 3 bases and J by 9 bases; unmatched bases: 7. In nucleotides, the CDR3 is TGTGCCAGCTCACCGGGGGACAGGGGGCGATTGACGCAGTATTTT. This translates into CASSPGDRGRLTQYF. The complete variable domain, with remaining parts taken from reference TRBV18 and TRBJ2-3, reads NAGVMQNPRHLVRRRGQEARLRCSPMKGHSHVYWYRQLPEEGLKFMVYLQKENIIDESGMPKERFSAEFPKEGPSILRIQQVVRGDSAAYFCASSPGDRGRLTQYFGPGTRLTVL.

The chain couples TRBV24-1 to TRBJ2-5; D perhaps matches TRBD1 (5 bases). Germline values: CDR1 KGHDR, CDR2 SFDVKD. Between the trimmed V and J ends, which lost 3 bases and 5 bases, there was a span of 21 bases. The CDR3 totals 17 residues. CDR3 residues: CATSDAQDGRFGETQYF. CDR3 nucleotides: TGTGCCACCAGTGATGCACAGGACGGCCGATTCGGGGAGACCCAGTACTTC.

This clonotype was detected a few times. The chain is built from TRBV4-1 and TRBJ2-2; 8 nucleotides line up with TRBD2. The CDR3 has 19 amino acids. Germline CDR1 reads MGHRA; CDR2 reads YSYEKL. J was trimmed by 5 bases and V by 0 bases; bases with no gene match: 14. The CDR3 nucleotides read TGCGCCAGCAGCCAAGATTCGGCTAGCGGGTACTCGAGAACCGGGGAGCTGTTTTTT. This encodes CASSQDSASGYSRTGELFF.

This sequence joins TRBV29-1 and TRBJ1-2; 7 nucleotides agree with TRBD1. The germline gives CDR1 SQVTM, CDR2 ANQGSEA. The ends lost 6 bases at V and 1 base at J; junction bases unmatched: 5. The CDR3 contains 13 residues. CDR3 amino acids: CSVGTDFNYGYTF. CDR3 DNA: TGCAGCGTCGGGACAGACTTTAACTATGGCTACACCTTC. The whole variable domain, filled in from reference TRBV29-1 and TRBJ1-2, reads SAVISQKPSRDICQRGTSLTIQCQVDSQVTMMFWYRQQPGQSLTLIATANQGSEATYESGFVIDKFPISRPNLTFSTLTVSNMSPEDSSIYLCSVGTDFNYGYTFGSGTRLTVV.

The chain is built from TRBV2 and TRBJ1-4; D might be TRBD1 (5 bases). The germline CDR1 and CDR2 sequences are SNHLY and FYNNEI. V was shortened by 7 bases and J by 5 bases, with 11 bases between the two germline ends. This CDR3 has 13 residues. The CDR3 sequence is CASMRGGNEKLFF. DNA of the CDR3: TGTGCCAGCATGAGGGGAGGAAATGAAAAACTGTTTTTT.

This rearrangement joins TRBV5-1 to TRBJ2-2, with 7 bases lining up with TRBD2. This CDR3 region has 14 residues. V shed 5 bases and J 2 bases; nucleotides not matched to a gene: 3. Per the germline V gene, CDR1 is SGHRS and CDR2 is YFSETQ. The CDR3 nucleotides are TGCGCCAGCAGGTGGGAGGGAAACACCGGGGAGCTGTTTTTT. Amino acids: CASRWEGNTGELFF.

The chain joins TRBV20-1 to TRBJ2-3, with D hard to call. The CDR3 has 14 amino acids. Germline V lookup: CDR1 DFQATT, CDR2 SNEGSKA (reference sequence). V gave up 3 bases and J gave up 0 bases, with 10 bases separating them. The CDR3 bases are TGCAGTGCTAGTACGGGCGGTAGCACAGATACGCAGTATTTT. This sequence encodes CSASTGGSTDTQYF.

The DNA of the CDR3 is TGCGCCAGCAGTGTGACCGCTTTTAACTATGGCTACACCTTC. Translation gives CASSVTAFNYGYTF. The chain has TRBV10-2 and TRBJ1-2, with no clear D. V was clipped by 4 bases and J by 1 base, with 10 bases between them. Per the germline V gene, CDR1 is WSHSY and CDR2 is SAAADI. The CDR3 spans 14 residues.